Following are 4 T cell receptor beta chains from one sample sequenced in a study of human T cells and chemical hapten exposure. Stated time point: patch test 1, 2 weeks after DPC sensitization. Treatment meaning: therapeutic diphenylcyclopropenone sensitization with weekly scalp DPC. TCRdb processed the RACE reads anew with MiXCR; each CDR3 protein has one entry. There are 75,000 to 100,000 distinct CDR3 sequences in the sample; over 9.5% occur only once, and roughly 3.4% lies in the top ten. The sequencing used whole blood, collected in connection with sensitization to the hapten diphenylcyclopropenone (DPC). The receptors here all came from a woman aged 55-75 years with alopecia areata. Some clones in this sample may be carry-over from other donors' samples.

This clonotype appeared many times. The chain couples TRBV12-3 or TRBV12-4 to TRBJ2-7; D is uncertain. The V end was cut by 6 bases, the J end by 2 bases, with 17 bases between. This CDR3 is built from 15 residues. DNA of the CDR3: TGTGCCAGCAGAAAAAGATCTGGGAAGACCTACGAGCAGTACTTC. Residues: CASRKRSGKTYEQYF.

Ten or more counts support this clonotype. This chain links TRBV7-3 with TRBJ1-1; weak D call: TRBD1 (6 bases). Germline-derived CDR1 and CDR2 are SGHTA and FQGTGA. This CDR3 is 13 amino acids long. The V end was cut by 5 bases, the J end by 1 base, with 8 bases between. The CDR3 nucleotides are TGTGCCAGCAGCACACAGGGGAACACTGAAGCTTTCTTT. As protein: CASSTQGNTEAFF.

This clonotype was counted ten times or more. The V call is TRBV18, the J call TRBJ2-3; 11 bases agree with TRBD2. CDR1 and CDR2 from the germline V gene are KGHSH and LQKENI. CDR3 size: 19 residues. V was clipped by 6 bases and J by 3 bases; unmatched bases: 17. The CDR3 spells CASSPPGLAVDLKTDTQYF. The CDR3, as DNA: TGTGCCAGCTCCCCTCCGGGACTAGCGGTCGATTTAAAGACAGATACGCAGTATTTT.

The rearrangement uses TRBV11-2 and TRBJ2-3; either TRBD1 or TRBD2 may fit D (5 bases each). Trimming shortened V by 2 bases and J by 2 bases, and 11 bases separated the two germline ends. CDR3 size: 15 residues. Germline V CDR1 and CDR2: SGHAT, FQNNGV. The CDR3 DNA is TGTGCCAGCAGCTTACGACAGACTACCACAGATACGCAGTATTTT. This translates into CASSLRQTTTDTQYF.